This TCR beta chain was observed in a study of blood T cells in healthy people across ages. Study in general: About one barcoded TCR beta cDNA was captured per two T cells.

For the second PCR, which ran for about 7 to 12 cycles, a sample-barcoded 5' primer and a J-beta primer mix were used. TCRdb re-called the 5' RACE reads through MiXCR, storing one row per CDR3 protein. Of 800,000 to 1,300,000 distinct CDR3 sequences listed, roughly a quarter are singletons. Trimming took 3 bases from V and 6 from J; bases not matched to a gene: 12. The CDR3 consists of 16 residues. Germline V CDR1 and CDR2: SGHKS, YYEKEE (reference sequence). Total RNA extracted from each sample amounted to at least 6 micrograms. The data were also submitted as part of a second study, on T cells of mothers and their children. From that report: Unrelated pairs and related pairs have their TCR recombination output shaped similarly by thymic selection. Versus unrelated pairs, overlap was slightly higher in related mother-child pairs, without reaching significance.

The sequenced sample consisted of blood. V and J are TRBV5-5 and TRBJ1-3; 7 positions match TRBD1. The sequence was obtained from a girl aged 2 to 10 in good health. The CDR3 loop reads CASSYDRAKSENTIYF. The DNA of the CDR3 is TGTGCCAGCAGCTATGACAGGGCGAAAAGCGAAAACACCATATATTTT.